This T cell receptor (beta chain) is from a study of T cells in Graves' hyperthyroidism and ophthalmopathy (dated by TCRdb to about 2019). For the study in its entirety: To identify distinguishing TCR V-J signatures, a discovery cohort of about 95 patients was used, comprising 40 to 45 with Graves' ophthalmopathy and 57 with stable Graves' hyperthyroidism. After sampling, hyperthyroidism patients received methimazole starting at 30 mg daily, and ophthalmopathy patients received high-dose intravenous methylprednisolone. The 90 or so discovery patients were randomly split 7:3 into training and test sets. In addition, the study compared T-cell repertoires in thyroid tissue and in blood from six Graves' hyperthyroidism patients. Prospective prediction of ophthalmopathy was tested in an independent validation cohort of 18 to 20 hyperthyroidism patients and 17 patients who later progressed to ophthalmopathy. TCR Vbeta CDR3 sequencing of 135 peripheral blood samples (43 ophthalmopathy, over 70 hyperthyroidism and roughly 17 progressor patients) is reported in the paper. Study-wide conclusions, independent of this receptor: Ophthalmopathy was separated from stable hyperthyroidism by a 13 V-J signature model, with just over 85% sensitivity and roughly 84% specificity obtained in cross-validation and 80%/75% obtained in testing. No statistical method was used to fix the sample size in advance, and group allocation was not hidden from the investigators. Blood samples also contained most of the expanded thyroid clonotypes (frequency above 0.001), which suggests that blood repertoires may reflect thyroid immune responses. In validation, the model predicted progression to ophthalmopathy a median of 6.5 months before onset, with approximately 70% sensitivity and roughly 79% specificity.

Patients with uncontrolled infections, other autoimmune diseases, pregnancy or lactation were excluded. Clinical symptoms, serum thyroxine and TRAb, thyroid ultrasound, and orbital computed tomography formed the basis for the diagnoses. Trizol reagent was used to extract total RNA, and RNA quality was then checked on an Agilent 2100 Bioanalyzer. The TCR beta CDR3 regions were amplified from RNA transcripts. For the first round of RT-PCR on the TCR CDR3, the HTBI primer set was used together with the Qiagen OneStep RT-PCR kit. Libraries were constructed in a second round of multiplex PCR, after which size selection and purification were performed. The libraries were sequenced on an Illumina HiSeq2000 using paired-end 100 bp reads. On the authors' methods: Raw data were processed with SOAPnuke, discarding reads with adapters, uncalled bases, mean Phred below 15, or no exact constant-primer or identifier match. COPE v1.2.5 was used to merge the high-quality paired reads, and each unique nucleotide sequence was defined as a clonotype. Clonotypes were aligned to IMGT TRBV, TRBD and TRBJ reference segments using MiTCR v1.1. The analysis was restricted to V-J combinations with a frequency above 0.0001, which together covered 99% to 99.2% of the repertoires. The TCS score was defined as the ratio of F50 (clonal expansion) to E x V (chaos), calculated using BLOSUM62-based TCRdist between CDR3 peptides within each V-J. Welch's t-statistics and random forest reduced 450 to 600 V-J features to 10 to 15, which were used in a naive Bayes classifier (R e1071). The Morisita-Horn index was used to measure how similar the thyroid and blood repertoires were. TCRdb reworked the public reads: Q25 trimming with fastp, MiXCR clone assembly, productive beta chains retained. Rows with one shared CDR3 protein collapse into an entry with the most common genes and DNA. TCRdb, rather than the study authors, made the V and J calls. The sample data list about 640,000 distinct CDR3 sequences, and nearly 45% of these were observed just once. Of the sample, less than 9% is held by the ten largest clones.

As regards this clonotype: Its target antigen remains unknown. Base qualities are not provided; no much larger clone lies one nucleotide away.

Counted from cysteine to phenylalanine, this CDR3 has 14 amino acids. The CDR3 DNA has 42 bases and is translated from base 1. The germline V gene specifies SQVTM as CDR1 and ANQGSEA as CDR2. The germline ends are 18 bases apart after V is trimmed by 6 bases and J by 4 bases. The sequence joins TRBV29-1 to TRBJ1-2, with TRBD1 perhaps the D gene, on 5 matching bases. This TCR was sampled from an adult man with Graves' disease, either hyperthyroidism or ophthalmopathy (not recorded which). The sequenced sample consisted of peripheral blood or thyroid tissue (not recorded which). The CDR3 sequence is CSVDSGGTSYGYTF. The nucleotide sequence is given as TGCAGCGTAGACTCAGGCGGGACCAGCTATGGCTACACCTTC.